This TCR beta chain was recovered during a study of cytomegalovirus exposure and HLA in healthy donors. Study overall: Out of around 360 genotyped donors, about 80% belonged to the Caucasian-associated ancestry cluster.

PCR amplification relied on 60 Vbeta primers (plus 13 Jbeta primers). Using immunoSEQ multiplex PCR, the repertoire was profiled, and TCRdb retains in-frame clones only, with some absent. The data hold approximately 120,000 clones, with about 74% observed a single time. General study findings and limits: As a later analysis revealed, most CMV-associated TCR beta chains appeared HLA-restricted. Associated with cytomegalovirus, according to the listing, were 150 to 200 TCR beta chains. Per a later analysis, 15,000 to 20,000 TCR beta sequences showed association with HLA alleles at 0.05 false discovery rate.

This CDR3 region has 20 residues. About this clone itself: Its antigen is unidentified.

Sequencing was carried out using PBMCs. The V call is TRBV21-1, the J call TRBJ2-3; the table's TRBD2 call for D was not verified on the DNA. TRBV21-1 counts as a pseudogene. The TCR was taken from a woman in her 50s in good health and CMV-seropositive. CDR3 sequence: CASSKEDSYLAGGPGDTQYF. Written as DNA, the CDR3 is TGTGCCAGCAGCAAAGAAGACAGTTACCTAGCGGGGGGACCCGGAGATACGCAGTATTTT.